This T cell receptor beta chain is drawn from a study of Graves' ophthalmopathy and Graves' hyperthyroidism. Ophthalmopathy donors were characterized by moderate-to-severe activity, CAS of at least 3, NOSPECS of at least 4, and duration under 3 months. Other autoimmune disease, uncontrolled infection, pregnancy and lactation led to exclusion. The CDR3 is 13 residues long. The ends were cut back, 6 bases at V and 2 bases at J, with 13 bases in the middle. Looked up from germline, CDR1 is DFQATT and CDR2 is SNEGSKA (reference sequence). For repertoire sequencing, the TCR beta CDR3 regions were amplified from RNA transcripts. HTBI primers were employed in first-round RT-PCR, then a second-round multiplex PCR followed. From the multiplex PCR reads, TCRdb called clonotypes with MiXCR, one entry per CDR3 protein. This table holds roughly 50,000 distinct CDR3 sequences, approximately 50% found once.

This clonotype was sampled from an adult woman with Graves' ophthalmopathy. The rearrangement uses TRBV20-1 and TRBJ2-5; no reliable D call. Specimen: peripheral blood. The CDR3 region has the DNA TGCAGTGCCAGGTGGAGATTTCAAGAGACCCAGTACTTC. It yields the protein CSARWRFQETQYF.